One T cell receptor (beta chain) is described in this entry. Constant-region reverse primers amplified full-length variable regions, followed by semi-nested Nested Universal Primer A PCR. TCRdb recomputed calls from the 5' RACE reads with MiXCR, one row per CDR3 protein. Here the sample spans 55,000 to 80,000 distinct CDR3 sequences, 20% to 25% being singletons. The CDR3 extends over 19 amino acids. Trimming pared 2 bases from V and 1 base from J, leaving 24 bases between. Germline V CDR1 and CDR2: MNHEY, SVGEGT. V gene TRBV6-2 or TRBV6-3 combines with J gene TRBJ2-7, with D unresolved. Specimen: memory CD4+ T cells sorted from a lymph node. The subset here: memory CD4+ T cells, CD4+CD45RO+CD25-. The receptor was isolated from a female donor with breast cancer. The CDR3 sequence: CASSYGYLSHPSPSYEQYF. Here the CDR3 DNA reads TGTGCCAGCAGTTACGGGTATTTGAGTCATCCCAGCCCTTCCTACGAGCAGTACTTC.